This T cell receptor beta chain was retrieved from a study of siplizumab effects on memory and regulatory T cells. Study-wide points: Naive T cells apparently outstripped memory cells in diversity and seemed major alloresponse contributors. Tregs proliferating in siplizumab cultures lacked confirmation of their suppressive function. Versus approximately 29% in controls, the mappable alloreactive CD4+ clones averaged approximately 64% Treg-derived with siplizumab.

Assays were performed on 80,000 to 100,000 TCR templates per sample. Using immunoSEQ multiplex PCR, the repertoire was profiled, and TCRdb retains in-frame clones only, with some absent. The data show around 100,000 clones, more than 85% seen once. To note about this clone: Its matching antigen is unknown.

V shed 5 bases and J 0 bases; nucleotides not matched to a gene: 5. The CDR3 is 17 amino acids. Germline values: CDR1 PRHDT, CDR2 FYEKMQ (reference sequence). Sequenced: CD4+ T cells sorted from blood. The J gene is TRBJ2-6, the V gene TRBV13; TRBD1 matches at 9 bases. The receptor's source is a human donor in good health. CDR3 amino acids: CASSQTGGYSGANVLTF. The CDR3 DNA follows: TGTGCCAGCAGCCAGACAGGGGGTTACTCTGGGGCCAACGTCCTGACTTTC.